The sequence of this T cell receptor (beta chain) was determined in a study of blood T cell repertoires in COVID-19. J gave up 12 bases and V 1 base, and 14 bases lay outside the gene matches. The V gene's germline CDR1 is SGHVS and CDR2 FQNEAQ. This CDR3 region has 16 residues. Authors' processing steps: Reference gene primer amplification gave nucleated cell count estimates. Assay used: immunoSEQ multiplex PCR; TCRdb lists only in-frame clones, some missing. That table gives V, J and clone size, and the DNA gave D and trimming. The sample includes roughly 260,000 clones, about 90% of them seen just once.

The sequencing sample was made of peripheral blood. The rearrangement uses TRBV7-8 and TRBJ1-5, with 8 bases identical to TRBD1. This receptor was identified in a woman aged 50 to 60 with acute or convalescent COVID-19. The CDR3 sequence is CASSLVATGASMGQHF. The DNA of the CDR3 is TGTGCCAGCAGCTTAGTTGCGACAGGGGCCTCGATGGGCCAGCATTTT.